These 7 T cell receptor beta chains were all obtained from the same sample, sequenced in a study of shared clonotypes between healthy human individuals. Data came from immunoSEQ multiplex PCR; TCRdb stores just in-frame clones and leaves some out. Of some 700,000 clones listed, about nine tenths are singletons. Sequencing was performed on memory CD8+ T cells from PBMCs. Subset described: CD45RO+ cells pooled with CCR7-negative TemRA cells. The origin of the receptors is a man aged 18 to 30 in good health. Some clones in this sample may be carry-over from other donors' samples.

V gene TRBV29-1 combines with J gene TRBJ2-1; 10 nucleotides agree with TRBD2. The length of the CDR3 is 19 residues. The V and J ends lost 3 bases and 0 bases, in that order; junction bases with no gene match: 14. Germline V gene lookup returns CDR1 SQVTM and CDR2 ANQGSEA. For the CDR3, the DNA is TGCAGCGTTGAGTACTACGGGACTAGCGCGCCCTACTCCTACAATGAGCAGTTCTTC. Translation gives CSVEYYGTSAPYSYNEQFF.

The V and J genes are TRBV21-1 and TRBJ2-7; the table's D call of TRBD1 was not tested on the DNA. TRBV21-1 is a pseudogene locus. CDR3 length: 12 amino acids. The CDR3 DNA is TGTGCCAGCAGCAGCCGACAGGGCGAGCAGTACTTC. It codes for CASSSRQGEQYF.

The CDR3 DNA sequence: TGTGCCAGCAGCCTACAGGGGTGGGACACTGAAGCTTTCTTT. The encoded protein is CASSLQGWDTEAFF. V is TRBV6-5 and J is TRBJ1-1; 7 nucleotides align to TRBD1. This CDR3 is built from 14 residues. Germline V lookup: CDR1 MNHEY, CDR2 SVGAGI. Germline trimming cut 6 bases from V and 3 bases from J; bases unmatched to any gene: 7.

The chain joins TRBV7-8 to TRBJ2-1; D unclear. V was clipped by 2 bases and J by 0 bases, with 5 bases between them. CDR3 length: 14 amino acids. Looked up from germline, CDR1 is SGHVS and CDR2 is FQNEAQ. As DNA, the CDR3 is TGTGCCAGCAGCTTACCCAGCTCCTACAATGAGCAGTTCTTC. It encodes CASSLPSSYNEQFF.

The chain carries TRBV7-9 and TRBJ1-4, with TRBD1 as a possible D gene (6 bases). Trimming removed 1 base at V and 6 bases at J, with 12 bases between. Germline lookup yields CDR1 SEHNR and CDR2 FQNEAQ (reference sequence). CDR3 length: 15 amino acids. In nucleotides, the CDR3 is TGTGCCAGCAGCTTAGTTGGGCAGGGGTATGAAAAACTGTTTTTT. Translated: CASSLVGQGYEKLFF.

The chain is built from TRBV7-3 and TRBJ1-4; 8 nucleotides match TRBD1. V was clipped by 8 bases and J by 5 bases; unmatched bases: 10. The CDR3 covers 15 residues. Germline values: CDR1 SGHTA, CDR2 FQGTGA. The DNA of the CDR3 is TGTGCCAGCGGGACCGAGACAGGGGAGAATGAAAAACTGTTTTTT. This sequence encodes CASGTETGENEKLFF.

The chain combines TRBV19 with TRBJ2-1, with 10 bases aligning to TRBD2. CDR1 and CDR2 (germline): LNHDA, SQIVND (reference sequence). V lost 5 bases, J lost 9 bases, and 7 bases stayed unmatched. The CDR3 length is 14 residues. In DNA form, the CDR3 reads TGTGCCAGTAGTGCCGGGACTAGCGTAACTGAGCAGTTCTTC. This codes for CASSAGTSVTEQFF.